A single T cell receptor (beta chain) is shown here with its context. Its antigen remains unidentified. No much larger clonotype is one base removed from it; base qualities were not supplied. In the prospective study, participants were roughly 18 to 100 years old, resided in 24 geographic areas of the United States, and were enrolled through a virtual design. In the prospective study, cohorts were assigned on the basis of participant-reported clinical history obtained from a screening survey and a study questionnaire. Recovered participants in ImmuneRACE Cohort 3 were defined as having two consecutive negative NP/OP PCR tests, clearance from a healthcare professional, or resolution of symptoms. Mobile phlebotomists in the prospective study collected whole blood, serum and a nasopharyngeal or oropharyngeal swab from every participant. Additional blood draws and questionnaires over an approximately 2-month period could optionally be provided by prospective study participants. Blood samples from the prospective study were shipped frozen or at room temperature prior to DNA extraction.

From the germline V gene, CDR1 is SGHRS and CDR2 is YFSETQ. V is pruned by 0 bases and J by 8 bases, leaving 9 bases of the junction without a gene match. From the cysteine up to the phenylalanine, the CDR3 has a length of 15 residues. Only the CDR3 DNA is retained, 45 bases long and in frame from the first base. The sample is drawn from a study of blood T cell repertoires in COVID-19 (dated by TCRdb to the early 2020s). About the full investigation: Collaborator samples came from the United States, Italy and Spain and covered acute and convalescent phases of COVID-19. Subjects who had been exposed to COVID-19, were actively infected with it, or had recovered from it provided the deeply sampled blood TCRbeta repertoires that made up the dataset. A freely available public database, intended as a resource for researchers studying the immune response to SARS-CoV-2, is where the repertoires were released. The sample metadata nearly always contained a de-identified subject ID, COVID-19 status, age in years and sex. The material from the prospective study consisted of cDNA or gDNA derived from T cells, B-cell-depleted T cells, or PBMCs. Samples were obtained from the ongoing ImmuneRACE study (first 160 participants) and from 1,254 subjects provided by 6 global collaborators. Where available, HLA class I and class II types were taken from metadata supplied by the sample provider and were not determined by assay-based typing. The study at large found these results: How much clinical and demographic metadata was included differed by source and by participant, and the metadata was provided uncurated.

TCRbeta CDR3 regions were amplified from genomic DNA by means of the immunoSEQ Assay, a bias-controlled multiplex PCR. In the paper's pipeline: Within the assay, amplification of reference gene primers was used to estimate how many nucleated cells each sample contained. To quantify the absolute abundance of each unique TCRbeta CDR3 rearrangement, sequence reads were collapsed and filtered. For each sample, productive Simpson clonality was calculated as the square root of Simpson's diversity index across productive rearrangements. TCRdb carries this immuneACCESS record with in-frame sequences only. Its versions omit some clonotypes, under half of them owing to an unresolved V gene in the studies checked, with the rest unexplained. Clonal size and the V and J genes are those of that table, whereas D and trimming came from the DNA. The sample has approximately 450,000 clones on record, roughly nine tenths of them singletons. More than 0.95% of the sample rests with the top ten.

This sequence was found in a man aged 30 to 45 who had recovered from COVID-19. The chain was built from TRBV5-1 and TRBJ1-2; TRBD1 agrees with 8 junctional bases. The sequenced material came from PBMCs or T cells enriched from blood (not recorded which). The CDR3 has the sequence CASSLGGQVSEGYTF. The sequenced DNA: TGCGCCAGCAGCTTGGGGGGACAGGTCTCTGAAGGCTACACCTTC. The variable domain in full, with residues beyond the CDR3 obtained from the reference TRBV5-1 and TRBJ1-2 genes, is KAGVTQTPRYLIKTRGQQVTLSCSPISGHRSVSWYQQTPGQGLQFLFEYFSETQRNKGNFPGRFSGRQFSNSRSEMNVSTLELGDSALYLCASSLGGQVSEGYTFGSGTRLTVV.